These T cell receptor beta chains were read from a single sample in a study of OX40 agonist ivuxolimab in advanced cancers. TCRdb's copy holds only in-frame clones and misses some; the assay was immunoSEQ multiplex PCR. The data contain 70,000 to 90,000 clones, about 82% of them seen just once; the ten biggest clones take up about 1.8%. Sequencing was performed on CD4+ or CD8+ T cells sorted from blood, taken in a trial of the OX40 agonist ivuxolimab. The origin of the receptors is an adult with an advanced solid tumor such as melanoma, head and neck, liver or kidney cancer. CDR3s include the opening cysteine and the closing phenylalanine or tryptophan. Each record gives: J gene, D gene, CDR3 length, V gene, clone size, CDR3 DNA, CDR3 protein. The D gene is left open where the match is weak. Clone sizes are given selectively: once, few, many, or a class where the clone is expanded.

j_call: TRBJ1-2
d_call: -
cdr3_length: 13
v_call: TRBV18
clone_size: -
cdr3_nt: TGTGCCAGCTCACCTGTTGGCGATTATGGCTACACCTTC
cdr3_aa: CASSPVGDYGYTF

j_call: TRBJ2-7
d_call: -
cdr3_length: 13
v_call: TRBV6-5
clone_size: -
cdr3_nt: TGTGCCAGCACCCACCCGATGCTCGACGAGCAGTACTTC
cdr3_aa: CASTHPMLDEQYF

j_call: TRBJ2-2
d_call: TRBD2
cdr3_length: 15
v_call: TRBV6-5
clone_size: -
cdr3_nt: TGTGCCAGCAGTATCCCGGGGGGGGGCAGCGGGGAGCTGTTTTTT
cdr3_aa: CASSIPGGGSGELFF

j_call: TRBJ2-7
d_call: -
cdr3_length: 11
v_call: TRBV30
clone_size: -
cdr3_nt: TGTGCCTGGAGTGTACGTGGTCCAGGGATCTTC
cdr3_aa: CAWSVRGPGIF

j_call: TRBJ2-4
d_call: -
cdr3_length: 15
v_call: TRBV7-2
clone_size: few
cdr3_nt: TGTGCCAGCAGCTTAGCCCACAGGGAGTGGGACATTCAGTACTTC
cdr3_aa: CASSLAHREWDIQYF

j_call: TRBJ1-5
d_call: -
cdr3_length: 14
v_call: TRBV7-6
clone_size: -
cdr3_nt: TGTGCCAGCAGCCTCCAGGGTCCTAATCAGCCCCAGCATTTT
cdr3_aa: CASSLQGPNQPQHF

j_call: TRBJ2-3
d_call: -
cdr3_length: 13
v_call: TRBV14
clone_size: -
cdr3_nt: TGTGCCAGCAGCCGACTTATCACAGATACGCAGTATTTT
cdr3_aa: CASSRLITDTQYF

j_call: TRBJ2-3
d_call: -
cdr3_length: 14
v_call: TRBV29-1
clone_size: -
cdr3_nt: TGCAGCGTAGCCGACACAGCTAGCACAGATACGCAGTATTTT
cdr3_aa: CSVADTASTDTQYF

j_call: TRBJ1-2
d_call: -
cdr3_length: 14
v_call: TRBV19
clone_size: medium-sized
cdr3_nt: TGTGCCACCTCCAGGGCCGGGACGGGAAATGGCTACACCTTC
cdr3_aa: CATSRAGTGNGYTF

j_call: TRBJ2-1
d_call: -
cdr3_length: 13
v_call: TRBV27
clone_size: -
cdr3_nt: TGTGCCAGCAGTCCCTTGACTATGAGTGAGCAGTTCTTC
cdr3_aa: CASSPLTMSEQFF

j_call: TRBJ2-1
d_call: TRBD1
cdr3_length: 16
v_call: TRBV19
clone_size: few
cdr3_nt: TGTGCCAGTAGTATGGGGGACAGCCCAACTTGGAATGAGCAGTTCTTC
cdr3_aa: CASSMGDSPTWNEQFF

j_call: TRBJ2-1
d_call: TRBD2
cdr3_length: 17
v_call: TRBV12-5
clone_size: -
cdr3_nt: TGTGCTAGTGGTGTGCAGAGTAGCGGGGGGGCCCACAATGAGCAGTTCTTC
cdr3_aa: CASGVQSSGGAHNEQFF

j_call: TRBJ1-3
d_call: -
cdr3_length: 14
v_call: TRBV7-2
clone_size: once
cdr3_nt: TGTGCCAGCAGCCGGACACGCTCTGGAAACACCATATATTTT
cdr3_aa: CASSRTRSGNTIYF

j_call: TRBJ2-1
d_call: TRBD1
cdr3_length: 18
v_call: TRBV18
clone_size: few
cdr3_nt: TGTGCCAGCTCACCACGTGGGGCAGGGGGAGCGTCCTACAATGAGCAGTTCTTC
cdr3_aa: CASSPRGAGGASYNEQFF

j_call: TRBJ2-5
d_call: -
cdr3_length: 14
v_call: TRBV7-8
clone_size: -
cdr3_nt: TGTGCCAGCAGCTTAGGGACAGTCCAAGAGACCCAGTACTTC
cdr3_aa: CASSLGTVQETQYF

j_call: TRBJ2-2
d_call: TRBD2
cdr3_length: 17
v_call: TRBV19
clone_size: -
cdr3_nt: TGTGCCAGTACCGCTGGGACTAGCGGGATCTACACCGGGGAGCTGTTTTTT
cdr3_aa: CASTAGTSGIYTGELFF

j_call: TRBJ1-1
d_call: -
cdr3_length: 15
v_call: TRBV19
clone_size: -
cdr3_nt: TGTGCCAGTAGTATAGTCAGGGACTATGGGACTGAAGCTTTCTTT
cdr3_aa: CASSIVRDYGTEAFF

j_call: TRBJ1-2
d_call: TRBD1
cdr3_length: 15
v_call: TRBV5-1
clone_size: few
cdr3_nt: TGCGCCAGCAGCTTCTCGACAGGGAGAGACTATGGCTACACCTTC
cdr3_aa: CASSFSTGRDYGYTF

j_call: TRBJ1-2
d_call: -
cdr3_length: 17
v_call: TRBV11-2
clone_size: once
cdr3_nt: TGTGCCAGCAGCCTGGGGACACAACGATGGATATCGAATGGCTACACCTTC
cdr3_aa: CASSLGTQRWISNGYTF

j_call: TRBJ2-5
d_call: -
cdr3_length: 13
v_call: TRBV9
clone_size: -
cdr3_nt: TGTGCCAGCAGCGTAGCTGAGCGGGAGACCCAGTACTTC
cdr3_aa: CASSVAERETQYF

j_call: TRBJ2-2
d_call: -
cdr3_length: 18
v_call: TRBV6-1
clone_size: -
cdr3_nt: TGTGCCAGCAGTGAATGGTTGGGGGGCCTGGATGACTCCGGGGAGCTGTTTTTT
cdr3_aa: CASSEWLGGLDDSGELFF

j_call: TRBJ2-2
d_call: -
cdr3_length: 15
v_call: TRBV30
clone_size: -
cdr3_nt: TGTGCCTGGAGTTCACTTACAGGGGAGGCCGGGGAGCTGTTTTTT
cdr3_aa: CAWSSLTGEAGELFF

j_call: TRBJ2-5
d_call: -
cdr3_length: 14
v_call: TRBV10-2
clone_size: -
cdr3_nt: TGCGCCAGCAGTGAGTCGAAGGGCCGGGAGACCCAGTACTTC
cdr3_aa: CASSESKGRETQYF

j_call: TRBJ1-1
d_call: TRBD1
cdr3_length: 16
v_call: TRBV7-6
clone_size: -
cdr3_nt: TGTGCCAGCAGCTCACCCTCACAGGGGGGATTCACTGAAGCTTTCTTT
cdr3_aa: CASSSPSQGGFTEAFF

j_call: TRBJ1-3
d_call: -
cdr3_length: 14
v_call: TRBV2
clone_size: -
cdr3_nt: TGTGCCAGCAGTCCTGGAGGATCTGGAAACACCATATATTTT
cdr3_aa: CASSPGGSGNTIYF

j_call: TRBJ2-5
d_call: -
cdr3_length: 15
v_call: TRBV5-4
clone_size: -
cdr3_nt: TGTGCCAGCAGCCTAGGCGGGGGCGTCTGGGAGACCCAGTACTTC
cdr3_aa: CASSLGGGVWETQYF